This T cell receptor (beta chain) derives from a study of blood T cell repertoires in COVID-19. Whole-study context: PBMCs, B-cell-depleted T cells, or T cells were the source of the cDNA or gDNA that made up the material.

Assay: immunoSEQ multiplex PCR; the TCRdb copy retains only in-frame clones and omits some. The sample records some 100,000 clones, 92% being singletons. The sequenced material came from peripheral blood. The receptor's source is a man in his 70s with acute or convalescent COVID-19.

The DNA of the CDR3 is TGTGCCAGTAGTGGCGGGGGGTCCCAAGAGACCCAGTACTTC. Its translation: CASSGGGSQETQYF. The rearrangement uses TRBV19 and TRBJ2-5; 8 bases map to TRBD2. Germline CDR1 LNHDA, CDR2 SQIVND (reference sequence). Unmatched junction bases numbered 3, after V lost 5 bases and J lost 1 base. There are 14 residues in the CDR3.